This T cell receptor (beta chain) was sequenced during a study of blood T cell repertoires in COVID-19. For the study at large: Whether acute or convalescent, the COVID-19 samples came from the United States, Italy and Spain. In each case, the material was cDNA or gDNA derived from T cells, B-cell-depleted T cells, or PBMCs.

In the authors' workflow: Quantification of nucleated cells was approximated via reference gene primer amplification. Repertoires were generated with immunoSEQ multiplex PCR, while TCRdb's copy carries only in-frame clones and drops some. V and J calls and clone size are given by that table; D and trimming were obtained from the DNA. The sample has 140,000 to 150,000 clones, under 90% seen once; the top ten hold approximately 8.2%. Per germline, CDR1 MDHEN and CDR2 SYDVKM. J was trimmed by 4 bases and V by 5 bases; bases with no gene match: 7. This CDR3 spans 14 amino acids. The clonotype originates from a human donor in a cohort sampled during active COVID-19. Sequencing input: peripheral blood. The J gene is TRBJ2-7, the V gene TRBV28, with 8 bases lining up with TRBD1. CDR3 DNA: TGTGCCAGCAGTGCTCGGACAGGGCCATACGAGCAGTACTTC. This codes for CASSARTGPYEQYF.